The clone carrying this TCR beta chain is a singleton in its sample. As yet, its antigen is unknown. This CDR3 region has 15 residues. J lost 6 bases, V lost 4 bases, and 7 bases had no gene match. The data belong to a study of T cell repertoires in cytomegalovirus infection. TCRdb re-called the reads through MiXCR, storing one row per CDR3 protein. This sample has fewer than 650,000 distinct CDR3 sequences, with about 40% found just once. This clonotype was obtained from a human donor in good health (CMV status not recorded). Some clones in this sample may be carry-over from other donors' samples. This rearrangement joins TRBV12-3 or TRBV12-4 to TRBJ1-1; TRBD1 matches at 11 bases. The sample was cultured PBMCs, taken from culture after CMV antigen stimulation. CDR3 in amino acids: CASSSGTGGFAEAFF. CDR3 DNA: TGTGCCAGCAGTTCCGGGACAGGGGGATTCGCTGAAGCTTTCTTT.